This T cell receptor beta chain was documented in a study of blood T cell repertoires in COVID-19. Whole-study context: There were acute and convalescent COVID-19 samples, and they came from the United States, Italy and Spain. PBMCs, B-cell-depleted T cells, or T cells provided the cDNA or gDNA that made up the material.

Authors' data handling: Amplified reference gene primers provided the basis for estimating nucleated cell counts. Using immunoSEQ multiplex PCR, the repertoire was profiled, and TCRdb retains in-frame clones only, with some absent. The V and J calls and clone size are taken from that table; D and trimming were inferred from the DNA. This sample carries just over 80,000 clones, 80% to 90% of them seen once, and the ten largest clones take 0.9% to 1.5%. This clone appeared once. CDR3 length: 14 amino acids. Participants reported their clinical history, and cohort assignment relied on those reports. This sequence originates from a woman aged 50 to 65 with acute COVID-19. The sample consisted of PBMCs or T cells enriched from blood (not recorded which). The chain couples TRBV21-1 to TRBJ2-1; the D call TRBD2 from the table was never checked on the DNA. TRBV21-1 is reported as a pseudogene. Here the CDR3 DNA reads TGTGCCAGCAGCGCCAGCCGGGACTACAATGAGCAGTTCTTC. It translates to CASSASRDYNEQFF.